This T cell receptor (beta chain) was recovered during a study of blood T cell repertoires in COVID-19. Overall study context: COVID-19 samples collected from the United States, Italy and Spain covered acute and convalescent phases.

This CDR3 is built from 14 residues. Germline CDR1 reads KGHSH; CDR2 reads LQKENI. With V trimmed by 3 bases and J by 3 bases, 1 base remained unmatched. Note on this clone: This same CDR3 is encoded by further DNA sequences in the sample.

The repertoire was sequenced with immunoSEQ multiplex PCR; TCRdb's copy has only in-frame clones and lacks some. The repertoire consists of about 150,000 clones, with about 88% occurring once and the leading ten covering around 8.1%. What was sequenced was peripheral blood. This rearrangement joins TRBV18 to TRBJ1-5; 8 bases map to TRBD1. The source of this sequence is a woman in her sixties with COVID-19, enrolled during active disease. The CDR3 is CASSPDRANQPQHF. The CDR3 coding sequence is TGTGCCAGCTCACCGGACAGGGCCAATCAGCCCCAGCATTTT.